This T cell receptor beta chain was sequenced for a study of T cell changes during pregnancy in multiple sclerosis (dated by TCRdb to the late 2010s). Some background on the complete study: Changes in the T cell repertoire over the course of pregnancy were examined in this study in women with multiple sclerosis.

Concerning this clone itself: No cognate antigen has been identified for it. The sample holds no much larger clone one base away, and base qualities are not on file.

The protocol used for the library was the immunoSEQ multiplex PCR assay. What TCRdb holds here is the immuneACCESS table cut down to in-frame rearrangements. Part of the clones is not present; checked against another copy, under half of the missing clones reflect an unresolved V gene, and the others are unexplained. This sample gives about 110,000 clones in total; 80% to 95% of them show up just once. The top ten hold about 1.5% of the sample. Taken from cysteine to phenylalanine, the CDR3 has 13 residues. The kept DNA is CDR3 alone, 39 bases in frame from the first base. The germline V gene yields SGHRS for CDR1 and YFSETQ for CDR2. Trimming takes 4 bases from V and 4 bases from J, and the germline ends sit 9 bases apart.

The specimen was peripheral blood, collected in the third trimester of pregnancy. The sequence joins TRBV5-1 to TRBJ2-1; TRBD1 is perhaps the D gene, given 6 matching bases. The TCR sequence derives from a female donor with multiple sclerosis, enrolled in a pregnancy study. The CDR3 reads as follows: CASSLGQYNEQFF. At the DNA level, the sequence is TGCGCCAGCAGCCTCGGACAGTACAATGAGCAGTTCTTC.